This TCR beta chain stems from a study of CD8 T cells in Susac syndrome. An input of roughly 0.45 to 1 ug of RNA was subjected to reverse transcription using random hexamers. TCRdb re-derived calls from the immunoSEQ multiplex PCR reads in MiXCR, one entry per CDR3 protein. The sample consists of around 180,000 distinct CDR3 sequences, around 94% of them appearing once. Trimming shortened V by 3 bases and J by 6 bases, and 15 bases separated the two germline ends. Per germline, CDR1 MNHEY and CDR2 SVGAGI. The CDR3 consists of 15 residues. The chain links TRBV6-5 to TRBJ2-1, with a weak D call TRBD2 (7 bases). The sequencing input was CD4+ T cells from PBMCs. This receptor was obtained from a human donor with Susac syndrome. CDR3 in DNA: TGTGCCAGCAGTTATAGGGGGGGTTCTATCAATGAGCAGTTCTTC. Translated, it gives CASSYRGGSINEQFF.